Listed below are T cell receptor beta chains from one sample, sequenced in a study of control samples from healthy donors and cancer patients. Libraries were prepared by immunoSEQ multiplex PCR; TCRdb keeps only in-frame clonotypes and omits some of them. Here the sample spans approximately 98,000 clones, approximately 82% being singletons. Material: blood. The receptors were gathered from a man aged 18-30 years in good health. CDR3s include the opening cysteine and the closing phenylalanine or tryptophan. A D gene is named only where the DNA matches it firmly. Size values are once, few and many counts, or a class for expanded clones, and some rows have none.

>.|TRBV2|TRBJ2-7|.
CASSEADFYMSSYEQYF
TGTGCCAGCAGTGAAGCGGACTTTTATATGAGCTCCTACGAGCAGTACTTC
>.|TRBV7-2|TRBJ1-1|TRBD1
CASSSTGARAFF
TGTGCCAGCAGCTCCACAGGGGCCCGCGCTTTCTTT
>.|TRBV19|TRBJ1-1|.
CASSTLPPMNTEAFF
TGTGCCAGTAGTACCTTACCCCCGATGAACACTGAAGCTTTCTTT
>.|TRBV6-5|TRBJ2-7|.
CASSYPGSYEQYF
TGTGCCAGCAGTTACCCCGGGAGCTACGAGCAGTACTTC
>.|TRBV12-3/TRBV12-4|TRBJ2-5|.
CASSLPRKTQYF
TGTGCCAGCAGTTTACCTAGGAAGACCCAGTACTTC
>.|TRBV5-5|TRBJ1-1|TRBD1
CASSLTDLRTGGDEAFF
TGTGCCAGCAGCCTGACCGATCTTAGGACAGGCGGAGATGAAGCTTTCTTT
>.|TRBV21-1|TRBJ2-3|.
CASSRLAGGPSTDTQYF
TGTGCCAGCAGCAGGCTAGCGGGGGGGCCCAGCACAGATACGCAGTATTTT
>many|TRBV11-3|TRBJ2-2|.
CASSPHTGELFF
TGTGCCAGCAGCCCTCACACCGGGGAGCTGTTTTTT
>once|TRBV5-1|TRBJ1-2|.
CASSLASGPGHGYTF
TGCGCCAGCAGCTTGGCCTCTGGTCCGGGGCATGGCTACACCTTC
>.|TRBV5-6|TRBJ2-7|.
CASSLFGTASYEQYF
TGTGCCAGCAGCTTGTTTGGGACGGCCTCCTACGAGCAGTACTTC
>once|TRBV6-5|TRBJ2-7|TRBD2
CASRLTSGGYEQYF
TGTGCCAGCAGACTGACTAGCGGGGGGTACGAGCAGTACTTC
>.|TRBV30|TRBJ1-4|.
CASTKNRAYEKLFF
TGTGCCTCTACTAAGAACAGGGCCTATGAAAAACTGTTTTTT
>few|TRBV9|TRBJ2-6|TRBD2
CASSWEGTSGANVLTF
TGTGCCAGCAGCTGGGAGGGGACCTCTGGGGCCAACGTCCTGACTTTC
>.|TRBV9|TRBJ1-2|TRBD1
CASSPGTGGRNGYTF
TGTGCCAGCAGCCCAGGGACAGGGGGACGAAATGGCTACACCTTC
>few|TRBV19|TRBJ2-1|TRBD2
CASIGTSGGGYNEQFF
TGTGCCAGTATAGGGACTAGCGGGGGGGGATACAATGAGCAGTTCTTC
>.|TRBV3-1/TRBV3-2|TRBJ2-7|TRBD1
CASSLGTVPRQYF
TGTGCCAGCAGCCTCGGGACAGTCCCCCGGCAGTACTTC
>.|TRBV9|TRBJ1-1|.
CASSPWAFF
TGTGCCAGCTCCCCTTGGGCTTTCTTT
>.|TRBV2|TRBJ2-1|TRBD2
CASSVGSSGGTEQFF
TGTGCCAGCAGTGTAGGTTCTAGCGGGGGAACTGAGCAGTTCTTC
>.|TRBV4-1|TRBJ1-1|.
CASSQGGSEAFF
TGCGCCAGCAGCCAAGGGGGGTCGGAAGCTTTCTTT
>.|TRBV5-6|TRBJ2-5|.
CASRGGIRGEETQYF
TGTGCCAGCAGGGGAGGTATCAGGGGCGAAGAGACCCAGTACTTC
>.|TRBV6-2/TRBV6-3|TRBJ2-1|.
CASSYPSGWADNEQFF
TGTGCCAGCAGTTACCCCAGCGGCTGGGCTGACAATGAGCAGTTCTTC
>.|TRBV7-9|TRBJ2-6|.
CASSFSRGSGANVLTF
TGTGCCAGCAGCTTCTCAAGGGGGTCTGGGGCCAACGTCCTGACTTTC
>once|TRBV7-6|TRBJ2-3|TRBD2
CASSSRSGSGGLRDTQYF
TGTGCCAGCAGCTCCCGCTCGGGGAGCGGGGGCCTTAGGGATACGCAGTATTTT
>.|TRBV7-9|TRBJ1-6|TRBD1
CASSSGGLFTALHF
TGTGCCAGCAGCTCAGGGGGATTATTCACAGCCCTCCACTTT
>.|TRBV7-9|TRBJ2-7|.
CASSLEGSFSEQYF
TGTGCCAGCAGCTTAGAGGGGAGTTTTAGCGAGCAGTACTTC
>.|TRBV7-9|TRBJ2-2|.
CASSSRGPVNTGELFF
TGTGCCAGCAGCTCCCGGGGCCCAGTAAACACCGGGGAGCTGTTTTTT
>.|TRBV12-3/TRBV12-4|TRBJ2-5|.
CASSPPVETQYF
TGTGCCAGCAGTCCTCCCGTGGAGACCCAGTACTTC
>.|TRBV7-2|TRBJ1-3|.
CASSLVTGAGNTIYF
TGTGCCAGCAGCTTAGTCACCGGGGCCGGAAACACCATATATTTT
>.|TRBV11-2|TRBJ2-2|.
CASITPWGLFF
TGTGCCAGCATCACCCCTTGGGGGCTGTTTTTT
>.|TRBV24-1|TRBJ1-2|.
CATSDSGVRGYTF
TGTGCCACCAGTGACTCAGGGGTCAGAGGCTACACCTTC
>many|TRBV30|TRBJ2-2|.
CAWSRGNTGELFF
TGTGCCTGGAGTCGAGGGAACACCGGGGAGCTGTTTTTT
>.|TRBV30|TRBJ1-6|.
CAWRPGIPNSPLHF
TGTGCCTGGAGACCAGGGATCCCTAATTCACCCCTCCACTTT
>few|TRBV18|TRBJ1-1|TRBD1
CASSPQSGQGSEAFF
TGTGCCAGCTCACCCCAATCCGGACAGGGCTCAGAAGCTTTCTTT
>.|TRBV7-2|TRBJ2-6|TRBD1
CASSAPGQSYSGANVLTF
TGTGCCAGCAGCGCACCGGGACAGTCCTACTCTGGGGCCAACGTCCTGACTTTC
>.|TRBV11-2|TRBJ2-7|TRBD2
CASSFLLAAALEQYF
TGTGCCAGCAGCTTCCTCCTAGCGGCTGCCTTAGAGCAGTACTTC
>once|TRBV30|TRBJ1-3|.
CAWRNLRTGSGNTIYF
TGTGCCTGGAGGAACCTTAGGACGGGCTCTGGAAACACCATATATTTT
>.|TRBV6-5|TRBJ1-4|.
CASTKVYGGTEKLFF
TGTGCCAGCACCAAGGTTTATGGGGGGACTGAAAAACTGTTTTTT
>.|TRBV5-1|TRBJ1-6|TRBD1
CASSFTEPGGAYNSPLHF
TGCGCCAGCAGCTTCACCGAACCAGGGGGCGCTTATAATTCACCCCTCCACTTT
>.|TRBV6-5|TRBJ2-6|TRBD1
CASQDRGSGANVLTF
TGTGCCAGCCAGGACAGGGGCTCTGGGGCCAACGTCCTGACTTTC
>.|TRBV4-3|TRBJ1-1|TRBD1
CASSQGRTGGYEAFF
TGCGCCAGCAGCCAAGGCCGGACAGGGGGATATGAAGCTTTCTTT
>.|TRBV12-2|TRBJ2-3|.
CASAPLGTYDSSTDTQYF
TGTGCAAGTGCCCCTCTCGGGACTTACGATTCTAGCACAGATACGCAGTATTTT
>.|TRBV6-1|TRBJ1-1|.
CASSDGTGAMNTEAFF
TGTGCCAGCAGTGATGGTACAGGAGCGATGAACACTGAAGCTTTCTTT